This passage covers 22 T cell receptor beta chains from one sample sequenced in a study of beta chain features in type 1 diabetes. Overall study results and limits: There was a moderate but significant shortening of TCRB CDR3s in all four CD4+ subsets of Type 1 diabetes patients.

The study reverse transcribed the entire isolated RNA, so it sequenced expressed TCRB transcripts. Measured with immunoSEQ multiplex PCR; TCRdb has only the in-frame clones, and not every one. The table has roughly 350,000 clones, 8.5% to 10% seen once; the top ten hold approximately 0.55%. What these receptors recognize is not known. Sequenced input: central memory CD4+ T cells from blood. Receptor source: a man in his thirties or forties with type 1 diabetes.

This clone was seen a few times. This rearrangement joins TRBV11-3 to TRBJ2-3; 7 bases match TRBD2. J gave up 0 bases and V 3 bases, and 0 bases lay outside the gene matches. Germline V gives CDR1 SGHNT, CDR2 YENEEA. CDR3 length: 14 amino acids. This CDR3 is CASSLGLSTDTQYF. CDR3 nucleotides: TGTGCCAGCAGCTTGGGACTAAGCACAGATACGCAGTATTTT.

This clone was seen only a few times. V is TRBV2 and J is TRBJ2-3; D possibly corresponds to TRBD1 (6 bases). The V end lost 0 bases, the J end lost 2 bases, and 18 bases lay between the germline ends. The CDR3 sequence is 18 residues long. CDR1 SNHLY and CDR2 FYNNEI come from the germline V gene. CDR3 sequence reads: CASSEAVEDRENTDTQYF. In nucleotides, the CDR3 is TGTGCCAGCAGTGAAGCTGTTGAGGACAGAGAAAACACAGATACGCAGTATTTT.

This clone was found a few times. The V gene is TRBV2, the J gene TRBJ2-5; 9 nucleotides align to TRBD2. Germline lookup yields CDR1 SNHLY and CDR2 FYNNEI. The CDR3 has 15 amino acids. The J segment lost 5 bases and the V segment lost 3 bases, leaving 7 bases of the junction unmatched. The CDR3 DNA follows: TGTGCCAGCAGTGATAATAGCGGGAGCCACGAGACCCAGTACTTC. This codes for CASSDNSGSHETQYF.

J is TRBJ2-7 and V is TRBV28; TRBD1 might be the D (7 bases). This CDR3 comprises 15 residues. Trimming took 3 bases from V and 1 from J, leaving 13 bases between them. Germline V gene data show CDR1 as MDHEN and CDR2 as SYDVKM. The CDR3 loop is CASSFAGQSSYEQYF. The CDR3 region has the DNA TGTGCCAGCAGTTTTGCGGGACAGTCTTCCTACGAGCAGTACTTC. The full variable domain, completed using reference TRBV28 and TRBJ2-7, is DVKVTQSSRYLVKRTGEKVFLECVQDMDHENMFWYRQDPGLGLRLIYFSYDVKMKEKGDIPEGYSVSREKKERFSLILESASTNQTSMYLCASSFAGQSSYEQYFGPGTRLTVT.

This clone was observed a few times. This chain connects TRBV6-5 to TRBJ1-5; D is perhaps TRBD1 (6 bases). The CDR3 is made up of 14 amino acids. Per the germline V gene, CDR1 is MNHEY and CDR2 is SVGAGI. V was clipped by 8 bases and J by 0 bases, with 11 bases between them. In DNA form, the CDR3 reads TGTGCCAGCCTACAGGGAAATAGCAATCAGCCCCAGCATTTT. Residues: CASLQGNSNQPQHF.

In its sample, this clone was seen a few times. V gene TRBV7-2 combines with J gene TRBJ2-1; 7 bases fit TRBD2. The CDR3 runs to 12 residues. Germline loops: CDR1 SGHTA, CDR2 FQGNSA. With 6 bases clipped from V and 10 bases from J, the junction kept 6 bases outside the gene matches. This CDR3 is CASSRDYREQFF. CDR3 bases: TGTGCCAGCAGTAGGGACTACCGGGAGCAGTTCTTC.

The V gene is TRBV11-2, the J gene TRBJ2-7; a weak D match, TRBD2 (7 bases). Germline lookup yields CDR1 SGHAT and CDR2 FQNNGV. This CDR3 is 10 amino acids long. V lost 8 bases and J lost 6, with 8 bases in between. CDR3 DNA sequence: TGTGCCAGCCGGGGGGCCGAGCAGTACTTC. The encoded protein is CASRGAEQYF.

This clone was seen at least ten times. V and J are TRBV7-2 and TRBJ1-2, with D unresolved. Germline V gene lookup returns CDR1 SGHTA and CDR2 FQGNSA. The CDR3 runs to 15 residues. V lost 4 bases to trimming and J lost 5 bases, with 17 bases between them. CDR3 DNA: TGTGCCAGCAGCTCGTTTGGGGATCGGCCATATGGCTACACCTTC. It is translated as CASSSFGDRPYGYTF.

This clone was counted a few times. The chain uses TRBV28 and TRBJ2-1; a weak D match, TRBD2 (7 bases). Germline lookup yields CDR1 MDHEN and CDR2 SYDVKM. This CDR3 contains 16 residues. V was trimmed by 7 bases and J by 6 bases, leaving 22 bases between them. The CDR3 DNA reads TGTGCCAGCACCACTCATTGGGGGGGCGCGCCCAATGAGCAGTTCTTC. It codes for CASTTHWGGAPNEQFF.

The J gene is TRBJ1-3, the V gene TRBV6-6; no firm D call. V lost 8 bases to trimming and J lost 1 base, with 6 bases between them. Per the germline V gene, CDR1 is MNHNY and CDR2 is SVGAGI (reference sequence). The CDR3 has 12 amino acids. CDR3 sequence (DNA): TGTGCCAGCGGGTCGTCTGGAAACACCATATATTTT. It is translated as CASGSSGNTIYF.

This clone has a count of ten or more. The V gene is TRBV6-1, the J gene TRBJ2-2, with TRBD1 matching over 7 bases. With V trimmed by 6 bases and J by 0 bases, 4 bases remained unmatched. Germline lookup yields CDR1 MNHNS and CDR2 SASEGT. The CDR3 is made up of 15 amino acids. In DNA form, the CDR3 reads TGTGCCAGCAGCCTGGACAGGTCGAACACCGGGGAGCTGTTTTTT. Translating gives CASSLDRSNTGELFF.

This clone turned up a few times. This chain uses TRBV18 with TRBJ2-1; D may be TRBD1 or TRBD2 (6 bases each). The germline V gene has CDR1 KGHSH and CDR2 LQKENI. Trimming left V 3 bases short and J 6 bases short, with 9 bases between. The CDR3 has 13 amino acids. As DNA, the CDR3 is TGTGCCAGCTCACCGGGGGGCCGCAATGAGCAGTTCTTC. Translating it yields CASSPGGRNEQFF.

Worth noting for this clone: This specimen includes other DNA sequences encoding the same CDR3. The V call is TRBV5-1, the J call TRBJ2-5, with 7 bases identical to TRBD1. Germline assignment: CDR1 SGHRS and CDR2 YFSETQ. The V gene end was trimmed by 4 bases and the J gene end by 1 base; junction bases not matched to a gene: 1. The CDR3 consists of 13 residues. CDR3: CASSQGVQETQYF. In nucleotides, the CDR3 is TGCGCCAGCAGCCAGGGGGTCCAAGAGACCCAGTACTTC.

This clone showed up many times. The same CDR3 arises from other DNA sequences in this sample as well. J is TRBJ1-4 and V is TRBV10-3; D is possibly TRBD1 (5 bases). Germline V gives CDR1 ENHRY, CDR2 SYGVKD. The germline V and J ends were trimmed by 4 bases and 7 bases, with 7 bases remaining between them. The CDR3 sequence is 12 residues long. In nucleotides, the CDR3 is TGTGCCATCAGTGTCCAGGGTGAAAAACTGTTTTTT. It specifies CAISVQGEKLFF.

In its sample, this clone was seen many times. This rearrangement joins TRBV10-3 to TRBJ2-3, with unresolved D. The length of the CDR3 is 11 residues. V was shortened by 3 bases and J by 4 bases, with 2 bases between the two germline ends. Germline V CDR1 and CDR2: ENHRY, SYGVKD. The CDR3 bases are TGTGCCATCAGTGACGCAGATACGCAGTATTTT. Protein: CAISDADTQYF.

This clone was seen a single time. The V and J genes are TRBV9 and TRBJ1-1; possibly TRBD1 for D (6 bases). The germline V gene has CDR1 SGDLS and CDR2 YYNGEE. The CDR3 covers 14 residues. Trimming pared 5 bases from V and 10 bases from J, leaving 21 bases between. The CDR3 DNA sequence: TGTGCCAGCAGTGAGACGGGGGCCTCCGAGGGAGCTTTCTTT. It specifies CASSETGASEGAFF.

This clone was recorded many times. The chain combines TRBV28 with TRBJ2-4; no reliable D call. The length of the CDR3 is 15 residues. V dropped 4 bases and J dropped 0 bases, with 10 bases sitting between them. Germline CDR1 is MDHEN and CDR2 is SYDVKM. In DNA form, the CDR3 reads TGTGCCAGCAGTTCCGATACTATAGCCAAAAACATTCAGTACTTC. It encodes CASSSDTIAKNIQYF.

V gene TRBV6-5 combines with J gene TRBJ2-7, with a weak D call TRBD2 (6 bases). CDR1 and CDR2 (germline): MNHEY, SVGAGI. CDR3 length equals 13 residues. V shed 5 bases and J shed 7 bases, with 15 bases lying between them. This CDR3 reads CASSEGGLREQYF. The CDR3 coding sequence is TGTGCCAGCAGTGAGGGAGGCCTACGGGAGCAGTACTTC.

Note on this clone: Given a much more abundant clone one base away, this may be a read error. Other DNA sequences in the same sample also yield this CDR3. The J gene is TRBJ2-7, the V gene TRBV7-6; 12 nucleotides agree with TRBD2. Trimming at V came to 6 bases and at J to 2 bases, leaving 2 bases not matched to a gene. From germline, CDR1 is SGHVS and CDR2 FNYEAQ. The CDR3 covers 14 residues. The CDR3 DNA sequence: TGTGCCAGCAGTCTAGCGGGAGGGCCCTACGAGCAGTACTTC. Translation: CASSLAGGPYEQYF.

The chain links TRBV5-4 to TRBJ2-5; D is undetermined. Between the trimmed V and J ends, which lost 1 base and 4 bases, there was a span of 8 bases. The CDR3 runs 13 residues. Germline V gene sequence: CDR1 SGHNT, CDR2 YYREEE (reference sequence). The CDR3 spells CASSLLGGETQYF. The CDR3 DNA reads as TGTGCCAGCAGCTTGTTGGGTGGAGAGACCCAGTACTTC.

The V and J genes are TRBV28 and TRBJ1-2, with TRBD1 matching over 10 bases. Per the germline V gene, CDR1 is MDHEN and CDR2 is SYDVKM. The CDR3 has 15 amino acids. With V trimmed by 6 bases and J by 7 bases, 11 bases remained unmatched. The CDR3 sequence: CASRESGQGLRGYTF. For the CDR3, the DNA is TGTGCCAGCAGAGAGTCGGGACAGGGGTTGCGTGGCTACACCTTC.

A few counts support this clone. J is TRBJ2-5 and V is TRBV4-3; either TRBD1 or TRBD2 may supply D (6 bases each). Germline CDR1 is LGHNA and CDR2 is YSLEER. V gave up 1 base and J gave up 1 base, with 13 bases separating them. This CDR3 contains 16 residues. DNA of the CDR3: TGCGCCAGCAGCCAAGCCCTAGGAGGGGGCCAAGAGACCCAGTACTTC. Translated: CASSQALGGGQETQYF.